This T cell receptor beta chain stems from a study of blood T cell repertoires in COVID-19. The wider study: Some COVID-19 samples were acute and others convalescent; all came from the United States, Italy and Spain. T cells, B-cell-depleted T cells, or PBMCs provided the cDNA or gDNA that served as material.

There are 13 residues in the CDR3. Germline assignment: CDR1 SGHRS and CDR2 YFSETQ. Trimming removed 4 bases from V and 3 bases from J, with 8 bases in between. Authors' analysis steps: Reference gene primer amplification yielded estimated nucleated cell counts. TCRdb keeps only in-frame clones here, not all; method: immunoSEQ multiplex PCR. The V and J calls and clone size were taken over from that table, and D and trimming were inferred from the DNA. Of under 200,000 clones listed, roughly four fifths were seen once; the top ten hold approximately 10%. This sequence joins TRBV5-1 and TRBJ2-1, with D maybe TRBD1 (6 bases). Sequencing used peripheral blood. The TCR sequence derives from a man between 70 and 80 years old with active or convalescent COVID-19. The CDR3 protein is CASSRDIYNEQFF. The CDR3 DNA sequence: TGCGCCAGCAGCAGGGACATCTACAATGAGCAGTTCTTC.